Presented here are 19 T cell receptor beta chains from one specimen sequenced in a study of siplizumab effects on memory and regulatory T cells. The method was immunoSEQ multiplex PCR; TCRdb's version includes in-frame clones alone and lacks a portion of them. There are 8,000 to 9,000 clones in the sample; 55% to 75% occur only once, and roughly two thirds lies in the top ten. Sequencing was carried out using effector memory CD8+ T cells sorted from blood. The subset is: unstimulated CD8+ effector memory T cells. Every receptor here comes from a human donor in good health.

The rearrangement links TRBV4-3 to TRBJ2-5; perhaps TRBD1 as D (5 bases). CDR1 and CDR2 from the germline V gene are LGHNA and YSLEER. CDR3 length: 14 amino acids. Trimming removed 2 bases at V and 2 bases at J, with 9 bases between. DNA of the CDR3: TGCGCCAGCAGCCAAAAGACAGCACAAGAGACCCAGTACTTC. It codes for CASSQKTAQETQYF.

This chain links TRBV7-6 with TRBJ2-1; perhaps TRBD1 as D (5 bases). The CDR3 has 15 amino acids. Trimming shortened V by 1 base and J by 6 bases, and 13 bases separated the two germline ends. Germline-derived CDR1 and CDR2 are SGHVS and FNYEAQ. CDR3 residues: CASSLGQGMSNEQFF. The DNA of the CDR3 is TGTGCCAGCAGCTTAGGTCAGGGTATGAGCAATGAGCAGTTCTTC.

V is TRBV28 and J is TRBJ2-5; unclear D gene. Judging by the DNA end, TRBJ2-7 fits better; the J call may be wrong. The length of the CDR3 is 13 residues. Germline V gene lookup returns CDR1 MDHEN and CDR2 SYDVKM. CDR3 sequence reads: CASSLTGSYEQYF. CDR3 in DNA: TGTGCCAGCAGTTTAACTGGCTCCTACGAGCAGTACTTC.

There are a few counts of this clone. The chain uses TRBV6-1 and TRBJ2-3; D might be TRBD1 (6 bases). Trimming pared 1 base from V and 0 bases from J, leaving 8 bases between. The CDR3 consists of 15 residues. Germline CDR1 is MNHNS and CDR2 is SASEGT. CDR3 sequence: CASSEGTASTDTQYF. The CDR3 DNA is TGTGCCAGCAGTGAAGGGACAGCTAGCACAGATACGCAGTATTTT.

J is TRBJ2-6 and V is TRBV4-1; 9 nucleotides agree with TRBD1. After removal of 4 bases from V and 2 bases from J, the junction contained 18 bases not matched to a gene. Per germline, CDR1 MGHRA and CDR2 YSYEKL. The CDR3 loop spans 21 amino acids. CDR3 bases: TGCGCCAGCAGCCGACGAAATTTCCCGGGACAGGGAAGGCCTGGGGCCAACGTCCTGACTTTC. This translates into CASSRRNFPGQGRPGANVLTF.

This clone is medium-sized (0.01 to 0.1%). Different DNA sequences within this sample yield the same CDR3. The chain has TRBV9 and TRBJ2-7; possible D gene TRBD2, 5 bases. V lost 0 bases and J 2 bases, leaving 9 bases between the germline ends. The CDR3 contains 14 residues. Germline-derived CDR1 and CDR2 are SGDLS and YYNGEE. The CDR3 DNA sequence: TGTGCCAGCAGCGTAGGAGGGTCCGCCTACGAGCAGTACTTC. Translating gives CASSVGGSAYEQYF.

The chain employs TRBV4-1 and TRBJ1-2, with D unresolved. With 2 bases removed from V and 7 bases from J, the gap between germline ends came to 14 bases. The CDR3 is made up of 14 amino acids. CDR1 is MGHRA and CDR2 is YSYEKL in the germline V gene. The CDR3 spells CASSQQAFLGGYTF. The DNA for the CDR3 is TGCGCCAGCAGCCAACAAGCCTTCCTAGGTGGCTACACCTTC.

This clone was recorded a few times. The V gene is TRBV4-3, the J gene TRBJ2-1; D is undetermined. This CDR3 is 16 amino acids long. Looked up from germline, CDR1 is LGHNA and CDR2 is YSLEER. Trimming took off 0 bases at V and 0 bases at J, with 9 bases between the two ends. The CDR3 DNA reads TGCGCCAGCAGCCAAGAGGCCCAGAGCTCCTACAATGAGCAGTTCTTC. It is translated as CASSQEAQSSYNEQFF.

V gene TRBV21-1 combines with J gene TRBJ2-3; the D segment call TRBD2 is taken from the table without a DNA check. TRBV21-1 is a known pseudogene. This CDR3 has 16 residues. CDR3 loop: CASSKAGSGRTDTQYF. The CDR3 nucleotides read TGTGCCAGCAGCAAAGCAGGTAGCGGGAGGACAGATACGCAGTATTTT.

V usage is TRBV6-1 and J usage is TRBJ2-1, with no clear D. CDR1 and CDR2 (germline): MNHNS, SASEGT. CDR3 length: 15 amino acids. Trimming pared 2 bases from V and 4 bases from J, leaving 12 bases between. CDR3: CASSERSASYNEQFF. The CDR3 bases are TGTGCCAGCAGTGAAAGGTCTGCATCTTACAATGAGCAGTTCTTC.

The chain combines TRBV6-4 with TRBJ2-2; D ambiguous. The CDR3 is made up of 15 amino acids. In germline, CDR1 is MRHNA, CDR2 SNTAGT. With 0 bases removed from V and 3 bases from J, the gap between germline ends came to 8 bases. The CDR3 loop reads CASSDSGTDTGELFF. The CDR3, as DNA: TGTGCCAGCAGTGACTCGGGCACAGACACCGGGGAGCTGTTTTTT.

This clone has ten or more counts. CDR3 loop: CASSLADMNTEAFF. CDR3 sequence (DNA): TGTGCCAGCAGCTTGGCCGATATGAACACTGAAGCTTTCTTT. J is TRBJ1-1 and V is TRBV5-6; no definite D call. Germline V CDR1 and CDR2: SGHDT, YYEEEE. The length of the CDR3 is 14 residues. V dropped 0 bases and J dropped 0 bases, with 6 bases sitting between them. Supplemented by reference TRBV5-6 and TRBJ1-1, the full variable domain reads DAGVTQSPTHLIKTRGQQVTLRCSPKSGHDTVSWYQQALGQGPQFIFQYYEEEERQRGNFPDRFSGHQFPNYSSELNVNALLLGDSALYLCASSLADMNTEAFFGQGTRLTVV.

This clone showed up just a few times. The chain links TRBV6-5 to TRBJ2-2; 8 bases map to TRBD2. CDR1 MNHEY and CDR2 SVGAGI come from the germline V gene. The V gene end was trimmed by 4 bases and the J gene end by 2 bases; junction bases not matched to a gene: 0. The CDR3 spans 14 residues. The CDR3 coding sequence is TGTGCCAGCAGTTGGACTAGCAACACCGGGGAGCTGTTTTTT. This codes for CASSWTSNTGELFF.

Regarding this clone: Other DNA sequences in the same sample also yield this CDR3. The genes are TRBV5-1 and TRBJ2-1, with 7 bases that match TRBD2. This CDR3 is built from 14 residues. J gave up 4 bases and V 1 base, and 2 bases lay outside the gene matches. Looked up from germline, CDR1 is SGHRS and CDR2 is YFSETQ. The CDR3 is CASSLSGGYNEQFF. In DNA, the CDR3 is TGCGCCAGCAGCTTGTCGGGGGGTTACAATGAGCAGTTCTTC.

This clone has a handful of counts. Within the sample, other DNA sequences also encode this same CDR3. This sequence joins TRBV6-4 and TRBJ2-6; 9 bases agree with TRBD2. J lost 3 bases, V lost 0 bases, and 0 bases had no gene match. CDR1 MRHNA and CDR2 SNTAGT come from the germline V gene. This CDR3 has 16 residues. CDR3 nucleotide sequence: TGTGCCAGCAGTGACTCTAGCGGGAGTGGGGCCAACGTCCTGACTTTC. It specifies CASSDSSGSGANVLTF.

V is TRBV27 and J is TRBJ1-5; a weak D match, TRBD1 (5 bases). V dropped 0 bases and J dropped 7 bases, with 7 bases sitting between them. Germline assignment: CDR1 MNHEY and CDR2 SMNVEV (reference sequence). There are 13 residues in the CDR3. The CDR3 bases are TGTGCCAGCAGTTTATCGGGGGGACAGCCCCAGCATTTT. Protein sequence: CASSLSGGQPQHF.

CDR3 loop: CASSLLATRYNEQFF. The CDR3 nucleotides read TGTGCCAGCAGCCTACTAGCGACCCGCTACAATGAGCAGTTCTTC. The chain carries TRBV4-2 and TRBJ2-1, with 7 bases aligning to TRBD2. The CDR3 loop spans 15 amino acids. V trimming: 4 bases; J trimming: 3 bases; junction bases outside the gene matches: 6. Looked up from germline, CDR1 is LGHNA and CDR2 is YNFKEQ.

With respect to this clone: The likely explanation is a read error, given a far larger clone one base away. The sample holds other DNA sequences that translate to the same CDR3. This rearrangement joins TRBV5-2 to TRBJ2-1; whether TRBD1, the table's D call, matches the DNA was not checked. TRBV5-2 is annotated as a pseudogene. The CDR3 runs 16 residues. The DNA of the CDR3 is TGTGCCAGCAGCCACTATTTGGACAGTCCCTACAATGAGCAGTTCTTC. Its translation is CASSHYLDSPYNEQFF.

This chain connects TRBV6-1 to TRBJ2-7; 8 bases line up with TRBD2. This CDR3 contains 14 residues. In germline, CDR1 is MNHNS, CDR2 SASEGT. The junction had 7 bases not matched to a gene; V was cut back by 4 bases and J by 5 bases. The DNA of the CDR3 is TGTGCCAGCAGTGCGACTAGCGAACGCGACGAGCAGTACTTC. Its translation: CASSATSERDEQYF.